The clone carrying this T cell receptor beta chain was seen once. Assay used: immunoSEQ multiplex PCR; TCRdb lists only in-frame clones, some missing. Of approximately 220,000 clones in the sample, approximately 85% were seen once. V lost 0 bases and J lost 4; bases outside the gene matches: 10. The germline CDR1 and CDR2 sequences are SGHAT and FQNNGV. There are 17 residues in the CDR3. The data are from a study of blood T cell repertoires in COVID-19. Overall study: Sources were T cells, B-cell-depleted T cells, or PBMCs; the material itself was cDNA or gDNA.

Sequencing input: peripheral blood. The rearrangement joins TRBV11-2 to TRBJ2-5; 8 bases match TRBD2. The sequence derives from a man aged 45-65 years who had recovered from COVID-19. The chain's CDR3 is CASSLDFGGGTRETQYF. CDR3 in DNA: TGTGCCAGCAGCTTAGATTTTGGAGGGGGGACTAGAGAGACCCAGTACTTC. The entire variable domain, with the rest obtained from reference TRBV11-2 and TRBJ2-5, is as follows: EAGVAQSPRYKIIEKRQSVAFWCNPISGHATLYWYQQILGQGPKLLIQFQNNGVVDDSQLPKDRFSAERLKGVDSTLKIQPAKLEDSAVYLCASSLDFGGGTRETQYFGPGTRLLVL.